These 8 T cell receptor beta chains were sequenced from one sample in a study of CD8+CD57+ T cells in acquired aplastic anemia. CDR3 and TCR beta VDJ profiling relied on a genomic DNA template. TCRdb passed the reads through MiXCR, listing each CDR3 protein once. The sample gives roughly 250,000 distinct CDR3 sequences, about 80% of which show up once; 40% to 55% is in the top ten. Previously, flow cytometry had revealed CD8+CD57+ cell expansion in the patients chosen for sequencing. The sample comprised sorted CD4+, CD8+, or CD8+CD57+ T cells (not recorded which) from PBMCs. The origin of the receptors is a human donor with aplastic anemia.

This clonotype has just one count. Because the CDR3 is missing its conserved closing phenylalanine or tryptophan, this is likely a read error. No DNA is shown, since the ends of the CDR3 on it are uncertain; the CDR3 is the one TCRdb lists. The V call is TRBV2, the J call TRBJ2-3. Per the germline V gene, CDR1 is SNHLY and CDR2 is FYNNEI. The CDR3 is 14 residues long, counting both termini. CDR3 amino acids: CASGEAGAHTTQFV.

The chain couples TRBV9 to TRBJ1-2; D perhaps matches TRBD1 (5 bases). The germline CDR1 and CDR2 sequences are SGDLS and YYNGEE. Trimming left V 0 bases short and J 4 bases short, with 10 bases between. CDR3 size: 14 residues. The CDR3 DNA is TGTGCCAGCAGCGTAGGGTCAGGGACCTATGGCTACACCTTC. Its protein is CASSVGSGTYGYTF.

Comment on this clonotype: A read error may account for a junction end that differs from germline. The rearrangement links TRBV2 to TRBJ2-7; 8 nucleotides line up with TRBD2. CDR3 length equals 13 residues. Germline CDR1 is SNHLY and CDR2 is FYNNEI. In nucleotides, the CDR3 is TGTGCCAGCGGGGTCGGGGGGGGAGATGCGCAGTATTTC. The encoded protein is CASGVGGGDAQYF.

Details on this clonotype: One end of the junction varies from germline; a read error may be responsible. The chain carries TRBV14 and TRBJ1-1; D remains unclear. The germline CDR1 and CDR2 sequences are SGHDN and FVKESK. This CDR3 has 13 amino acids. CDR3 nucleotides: TGTGCCAGCAGCCTGACGGAATTCACTGAAGCTTACTTT. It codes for CASSLTEFTEAYF.

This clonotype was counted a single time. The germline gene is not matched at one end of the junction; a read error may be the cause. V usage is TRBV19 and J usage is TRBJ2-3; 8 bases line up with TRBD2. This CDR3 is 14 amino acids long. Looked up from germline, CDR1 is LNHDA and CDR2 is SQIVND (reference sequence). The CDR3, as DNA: TGTTCCAGTAGCGGGGCGTCTGGCTCAGATACGCAGTATTTT. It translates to CSSSGASGSDTQYF.

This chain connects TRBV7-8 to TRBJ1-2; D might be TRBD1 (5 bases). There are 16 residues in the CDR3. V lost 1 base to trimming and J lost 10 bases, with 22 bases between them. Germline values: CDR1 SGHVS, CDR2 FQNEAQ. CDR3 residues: CASSLERGRVTQDYTF. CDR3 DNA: TGTGCCAGCAGCTTAGAGAGGGGCCGGGTCACGCAGGACTACACCTTC.

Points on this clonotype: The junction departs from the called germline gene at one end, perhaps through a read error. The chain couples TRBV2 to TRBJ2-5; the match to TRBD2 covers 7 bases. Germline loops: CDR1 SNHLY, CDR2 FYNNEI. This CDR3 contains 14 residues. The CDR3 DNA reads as TGTGCCAGCGGGAGGGGCTGCAGCCAAGAGACCCAGTATTTC. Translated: CASGRGCSQETQYF.

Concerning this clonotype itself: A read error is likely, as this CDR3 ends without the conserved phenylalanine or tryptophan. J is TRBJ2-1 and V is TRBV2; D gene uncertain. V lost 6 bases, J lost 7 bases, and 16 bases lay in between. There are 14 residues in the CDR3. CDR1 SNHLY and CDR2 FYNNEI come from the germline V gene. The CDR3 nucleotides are TGTGCCAGCAGGCCGACGTCGTTCTATAATGAGCAGTTCTGC. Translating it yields CASRPTSFYNEQFC.